This passage covers 15 T cell receptor beta chains from one sample sequenced in a study of T-cell memory formation after mild COVID-19. TCRdb independently ran MiXCR on the 5' RACE reads; one entry per CDR3 protein. The sample lists 350,000 to 500,000 distinct CDR3 sequences, 15% to 20% occurring once. Sequences were obtained from PBMCs or a T cell subset sorted from them (not recorded which). Source of these receptors: a man between 18 and 35 years old who had mild COVID-19 (a few samples of this study predate the infection). Cell type and time point are not known.

This clonotype showed up just a few times. The V and J genes are TRBV6-5 and TRBJ1-2; TRBD1 agrees at 12 bases. Germline values: CDR1 MNHEY, CDR2 SVGAGI. The CDR3 runs 17 residues. V dropped 6 bases and J dropped 6; count of bases not matched to a gene: 14. The CDR3 DNA is TGTGCCAGCAGACGTAGGGGACAGGGGGCCCCCGTTAATGGCTACACCTTC. As protein: CASRRRGQGAPVNGYTF.

The chain links TRBV5-6 to TRBJ2-4; the D is unclear. The CDR3 is 13 residues long. Trimming pared 5 bases from V and 9 bases from J, leaving 15 bases between. Germline CDR1 and CDR2: SGHDT and YYEEEE. DNA for the CDR3: TGTGCCAGCAGATCGGCCGCCACGGGCATTCAGTACTTC. This sequence encodes CASRSAATGIQYF.

This clonotype was seen only a few times. V gene TRBV25-1 combines with J gene TRBJ2-7; perhaps TRBD1 as D (6 bases). CDR1 is MGHDK and CDR2 is SYGVNS in the germline V gene. The CDR3 has 18 amino acids. V was pared by 3 bases and J by 6 bases, with 27 bases between. The CDR3 protein is CASSDSSPSNRAHREQYV. The DNA of the CDR3 is TGTGCCAGCAGTGACTCCTCCCCCTCCAACAGGGCCCACCGCGAGCAGTACGTC.

The gene calls are TRBV7-9 and TRBJ1-1; TRBD1 matches 11 bases. This CDR3 has 16 residues. V shed 4 bases, J shed 1 base, and the junction held 5 bases outside the gene matches. Germline loops: CDR1 SEHNR, CDR2 FQNEAQ (reference sequence). The CDR3 bases are TGTGCCAGCAGCTCGGGACAGGGGGGTCCGAACACTGAAGCTTTCTTT. Its translation: CASSSGQGGPNTEAFF.

This clonotype appeared many times. The chain combines TRBV30 with TRBJ2-7; D is uncertain. CDR1 is GTSNPN, CDR2 SVGIG, per germline (reference sequence). This CDR3 is built from 12 residues. V lost 0 bases and J lost 0, with 3 bases in between. CDR3 sequence (DNA): TGTGCCTGGAGTGTCAGCTCCTACGAGCAGTACTTC. It is translated as CAWSVSSYEQYF.

This clonotype was observed a handful of times. The genes are TRBV18 and TRBJ2-5, with D unclear. V was pared by 2 bases and J by 3 bases, with 7 bases between. The germline V gene has CDR1 KGHSH and CDR2 LQKENI. There are 13 residues in the CDR3. The CDR3 coding sequence is TGTGCCAGCTCACCAACTGAGAAAGAGACCCAGTACTTC. It specifies CASSPTEKETQYF.

This clonotype was seen a few times. The V and J genes are TRBV27 and TRBJ1-4, with TRBD1 matching over 7 bases. Trimming at V came to 8 bases and at J to 2 bases, leaving 11 bases not matched to a gene. CDR1 and CDR2 (germline): MNHEY, SMNVEV (reference sequence). This CDR3 has 16 amino acids. Here the CDR3 DNA reads TGTGCCAGCCGCCTTTCCGTGACAGGGACTAATGAAAAACTGTTTTTT. Translation: CASRLSVTGTNEKLFF.

This clonotype was recorded many times. J is TRBJ2-3 and V is TRBV5-1; possibly TRBD1 for D (6 bases). Trimming stripped 4 bases from V and 2 bases from J, with 11 bases between. The CDR3 sequence is 14 residues long. Germline lookup yields CDR1 SGHRS and CDR2 YFSETQ. CDR3 nucleotide sequence: TGCGCCAGCAGCGCAGGACAGCCCACAGATACGCAGTATTTT. Its translation is CASSAGQPTDTQYF.

In this sample, this clonotype turned up many times. The chain recombines TRBV6-5 with TRBJ2-6, with TRBD1 as a possible D gene (6 bases). The CDR3 extends over 15 amino acids. The V end was cut by 5 bases, the J end by 4 bases, with 12 bases between. In germline, CDR1 is MNHEY, CDR2 SVGAGI. The CDR3 reads CASSPTGTGANVLTF. The DNA for the CDR3 is TGTGCCAGCAGTCCTACAGGGACAGGGGCCAACGTCCTGACTTTC.

The chain is built from TRBV7-6 and TRBJ2-2; D gene unclear. The CDR3 is 16 residues long. Germline loops: CDR1 SGHVS, CDR2 FNYEAQ. V lost 4 bases to trimming and J lost 0 bases, with 12 bases between them. The CDR3 loop reads CASSYLRLANTGELFF. The CDR3 coding sequence is TGTGCCAGCAGCTACCTCCGTCTGGCGAACACCGGGGAGCTGTTTTTT.

The chain recombines TRBV9 with TRBJ2-1; D is perhaps TRBD1 or TRBD2 (5 bases each). CDR1 is SGDLS, CDR2 YYNGEE, per germline. V lost 3 bases and J lost 0, with 25 bases in between. This CDR3 has 20 amino acids. The CDR3 DNA reads as TGTGCCAGCAGCGCCCGACCCGGGGCCCTTGGTTCTACCTCCTACAATGAGCAGTTCTTC. This encodes CASSARPGALGSTSYNEQFF.

The gene calls are TRBV4-1 and TRBJ2-4; the D gene is possibly TRBD1 (6 bases). Germline V gives CDR1 MGHRA, CDR2 YSYEKL. This CDR3 has 15 amino acids. The V end lost 11 bases, the J end lost 7 bases, and 24 bases lay between the germline ends. The CDR3 spells CAFSRTQGLNNIQYF. For the CDR3, the DNA is TGCGCCTTCAGCCGAACCCAGGGGCTGAACAACATTCAGTACTTC.

This clonotype appeared many times. J is TRBJ1-5 and V is TRBV18; a weak D match, TRBD1 (6 bases). V was shortened by 3 bases and J by 5 bases, with 14 bases between the two germline ends. The CDR3 covers 15 residues. CDR1 and CDR2 (germline): KGHSH, LQKENI. CDR3 sequence: CASSPPGAVDQPQHF. In DNA, the CDR3 is TGTGCCAGCTCACCTCCAGGGGCGGTTGATCAGCCCCAGCATTTT.

This clonotype was detected a few times. V usage is TRBV5-1 and J usage is TRBJ2-2; 10 bases fit TRBD1. This CDR3 comprises 14 residues. Germline trimming cut 4 bases from V and 11 bases from J; bases unmatched to any gene: 8. Germline-derived CDR1 and CDR2 are SGHRS and YFSETQ. The CDR3 DNA sequence: TGCGCCAGCAGCCCAGACAGGGGGCGAGGAGAGCTGTTTTTT. Its protein is CASSPDRGRGELFF.

This clonotype occurred a few times. The chain is built from TRBV6-5 and TRBJ2-5; TRBD2 agrees at 9 bases. The trim removed 7 bases at V and 1 base at J, leaving 7 bases unmatched. CDR1 and CDR2 from the germline V gene are MNHEY and SVGAGI. This CDR3 region has 15 residues. The CDR3 loop reads CASTAWRGGQETQYF. CDR3 nucleotide sequence: TGTGCCAGCACCGCGTGGCGGGGGGGCCAAGAGACCCAGTACTTC.